This T cell receptor beta chain was documented in a study of T cell responses to AZD1222 COVID-19 vaccine. The study's findings and limits: Repertoires were collected only later (after the peak T cell response had occurred). Among those given AZD1222, only five to seven were seropositive at baseline. Increases in Spike-specific TCR breadth and depth were seen after two AZD1222 doses. Unmutated variant regions are reportedly targeted by nearly half of spike-specific TCRs.

The V end was cut by 7 bases, the J end by 0 bases, with 15 bases between. The CDR3 has 15 amino acids. In germline, CDR1 is MNHEY, CDR2 SVGAGI. TCRdb's table, derived via immunoSEQ multiplex PCR, lists solely in-frame clones and lacks some. The data show approximately 140,000 clones, approximately 85% seen once. Concerning this clone itself: What it binds is unknown.

The sequence came from an adult in good health. Sequenced material: peripheral blood, taken on day 0 of MenACWY control vaccination. The chain recombines TRBV6-5 with TRBJ1-1, with D perhaps matching TRBD1 (5 bases). The CDR3 coding sequence is TGTGCCAGCACTATATACAGGACTATGAACACTGAAGCTTTCTTT. Residues: CASTIYRTMNTEAFF.